The 27 T cell receptor beta chains below all came from one sample that was sequenced in a study of blood T cell repertoires in COVID-19. Clones were read by immunoSEQ multiplex PCR, and TCRdb kept only the in-frame ones, dropping some. The sample lists about 150,000 clones, around four fifths occurring once. The sequenced sample consisted of peripheral blood. These receptors all stem from a middle-aged woman with active or convalescent COVID-19.

This chain connects TRBV2 to TRBJ2-7; a weak D match, TRBD2 (6 bases). CDR1 and CDR2 (germline): SNHLY, FYNNEI. With 3 bases removed from V and 3 bases from J, the gap between germline ends came to 12 bases. CDR3 length: 14 amino acids. CDR3 loop: CASSDLAGNYEQYF. CDR3 nucleotides: TGTGCCAGCAGTGATCTGGCGGGGAACTACGAGCAGTACTTC.

The chain combines TRBV27 with TRBJ1-5, with D tentatively TRBD1 (6 bases). This CDR3 comprises 17 residues. The V gene lost 4 bases and the J gene lost 3 bases, with 19 bases spanning the gap. In germline, CDR1 is MNHEY, CDR2 SMNVEV (reference sequence). The DNA for the CDR3 is TGTGCCAGCAGTTCGGTACACACAGGGACCGCCAATCAGCCCCAGCATTTT. Its translation: CASSSVHTGTANQPQHF.

The CDR3 sequence: CASSQPVTGGPEQYF. DNA for the CDR3: TGCGCCAGCAGCCAGCCCGTTACAGGGGGCCCCGAGCAGTACTTC. The gene calls are TRBV4-1 and TRBJ2-7, with 9 bases fitting TRBD1. Germline values: CDR1 MGHRA, CDR2 YSYEKL. The CDR3 length is 15 residues. V trimming: 3 bases; J trimming: 6 bases; junction bases outside the gene matches: 9.

The chain's CDR3 is CASSLHVGSGVREADSNQPQHF. The CDR3 DNA reads as TGTGCCAGCAGTTTACATGTTGGTAGCGGGGTCCGGGAGGCGGATAGCAATCAGCCCCAGCATTTT. This rearrangement joins TRBV28 to TRBJ1-5; D unclear. V was trimmed by 2 bases and J by 0 bases, leaving 29 bases between them. This CDR3 is built from 22 residues. In germline, CDR1 is MDHEN, CDR2 SYDVKM.

The chain couples TRBV30 to TRBJ2-7, with TRBD2 identical over 7 bases. V dropped 0 bases and J dropped 7; count of bases not matched to a gene: 6. The CDR3 is 13 residues long. From germline, CDR1 is GTSNPN and CDR2 SVGIG (reference sequence). Written as DNA, the CDR3 is TGTGCCTGGAGTGTACGAGCGGGGAGGGAGCAGTACTTC. As protein: CAWSVRAGREQYF. Drawing the rest from reference TRBV30 and TRBJ2-7, the complete variable domain is SQTIHQWPATLVQPVGSPLSLECTVEGTSNPNLYWYRQAAGRGLQLLFYSVGIGQISSEVPQNLSASRPQDRQFILSSKKLLLSDSGFYLCAWSVRAGREQYFGPGTRLTVT.

The gene calls are TRBV30 and TRBJ1-1; D not certain. This CDR3 comprises 14 residues. V lost 0 bases and J 1 base, leaving 9 bases between the germline ends. Germline V gene data show CDR1 as GTSNPN and CDR2 as SVGIG (reference sequence). CDR3 bases: TGTGCCTGGAGTGTACTGACGGGGAACACTGAAGCTTTCTTT. It is translated as CAWSVLTGNTEAFF.

This clone was counted a few times. This chain links TRBV9 with TRBJ2-1, with TRBD1 as a possible D gene (6 bases). CDR1 is SGDLS, CDR2 YYNGEE, per germline. This CDR3 region has 16 residues. The germline V and J ends were trimmed by 0 bases and 0 bases, with 10 bases remaining between them. CDR3 region: CASSVAHRVSYNEQFF. The CDR3 DNA reads TGTGCCAGCAGCGTAGCCCACAGGGTCTCCTACAATGAGCAGTTCTTC.

The chain has TRBV5-1 and TRBJ1-2, with TRBD1 matching 10 bases. V was clipped by 4 bases and J by 5 bases; unmatched bases: 5. The CDR3 has 14 residues. The germline V gene encodes CDR1 SGHRS and CDR2 YFSETQ. CDR3 residues: CASSPTGQGYGYTF. Here the CDR3 DNA reads TGCGCCAGCAGCCCGACGGGACAGGGGTATGGCTACACCTTC.

The rearrangement joins TRBV7-9 to TRBJ2-3, with D maybe TRBD2 (6 bases). Germline V gene lookup returns CDR1 SEHNR and CDR2 FQNEAQ (reference sequence). Trimming took 3 bases from V and 4 from J, leaving 8 bases between them. This CDR3 comprises 13 residues. The CDR3 coding sequence is TGTGCCAGCAGCTTGACTAGTTCAGATACGCAGTATTTT. Its translation: CASSLTSSDTQYF.

The genes are TRBV19 and TRBJ2-7; a weak D match, TRBD2 (5 bases). The CDR3 consists of 14 residues. Germline CDR1 reads LNHDA; CDR2 reads SQIVND (reference sequence). V gave up 5 bases and J gave up 2 bases, with 13 bases separating them. Here the CDR3 DNA reads TGTGCCAGTAGTCGTACCGGGGTCCCCTACGAGCAGTACTTC. Translation: CASSRTGVPYEQYF.

The CDR3 region has the DNA TGTGCCAGCAGCCCCTCCGGGGTGAGCAACTATGGCTACACCTTC. Translated, it gives CASSPSGVSNYGYTF. The chain combines TRBV7-2 with TRBJ1-2; D remains unclear. Trimming removed 5 bases at V and 2 bases at J, with 15 bases between. Germline V CDR1 and CDR2: SGHTA, FQGNSA. The CDR3 contains 15 residues.

The V gene is TRBV19, the J gene TRBJ1-2; tentative D call: TRBD1 (6 bases). The CDR3 spans 14 residues. The germline V gene has CDR1 LNHDA and CDR2 SQIVND (reference sequence). The V end lost 5 bases, the J end lost 2 bases, and 12 bases lay between the germline ends. The CDR3 protein is CASSSLGQNYGYTF. In nucleotides, the CDR3 is TGTGCCAGTAGTTCCCTAGGACAGAACTATGGCTACACCTTC.

The chain is built from TRBV18 and TRBJ1-5; a weak D match, TRBD1 (5 bases). V lost 2 bases to trimming and J lost 4 bases, with 12 bases between them. Per the germline V gene, CDR1 is KGHSH and CDR2 is LQKENI. This CDR3 has 15 amino acids. CDR3 nucleotide sequence: TGTGCCAGCTCACCATTCCCGACAGAGAATCAGCCCCAGCATTTT. This encodes CASSPFPTENQPQHF. Supplemented by reference TRBV18 and TRBJ1-5, the full variable domain reads NAGVMQNPRHLVRRRGQEARLRCSPMKGHSHVYWYRQLPEEGLKFMVYLQKENIIDESGMPKERFSAEFPKEGPSILRIQQVVRGDSAAYFCASSPFPTENQPQHFGDGTRLSIL.

The rearrangement links TRBV5-4 to TRBJ2-2, with D perhaps TRBD1 (5 bases). The CDR3 consists of 16 residues. CDR1 and CDR2 from the germline V gene are SGHNT and YYREEE (reference sequence). Trimming took off 7 bases at V and 0 bases at J, with 16 bases between the two ends. The CDR3 sequence: CASGRQNNANTGELFF. In nucleotides, the CDR3 is TGTGCCAGCGGAAGACAGAACAACGCGAACACCGGGGAGCTGTTTTTT.

The chain employs TRBV9 and TRBJ2-7, with a weak D call TRBD1 (6 bases). The CDR3 is 15 residues long. V dropped 4 bases and J dropped 2 bases, with 16 bases sitting between them. Germline V lookup: CDR1 SGDLS, CDR2 YYNGEE. The DNA of the CDR3 is TGTGCCAGCAGCACCCAACAGGGCGTCGCCTACGAGCAGTACTTC. Translated: CASSTQQGVAYEQYF.

V and J are TRBV6-2 or TRBV6-3 and TRBJ2-3; no reliable D call. The CDR3 length is 11 residues. V lost 4 bases, J lost 5 bases, and 4 bases lay in between. Germline V CDR1 and CDR2: MNHEY, SVGEGT. Written as DNA, the CDR3 is TGTGCCAGCAGTTCTCGAGATACGCAGTATTTT. Protein: CASSSRDTQYF.

The V and J genes are TRBV14 and TRBJ2-7; TRBD2 might be the D (5 bases). The V gene's germline CDR1 is SGHDN and CDR2 FVKESK. V lost 1 base and J lost 3, with 10 bases in between. The CDR3 is 14 residues long. This CDR3 is CASSQARGSYEQYF. In nucleotides, the CDR3 is TGTGCCAGCAGCCAAGCGCGAGGGAGCTACGAGCAGTACTTC.

This chain joins TRBV27 and TRBJ1-1; possibly TRBD1 for D (5 bases). Trimming removed 6 bases from V and 7 bases from J, with 21 bases in between. This CDR3 contains 15 residues. CDR1 is MNHEY and CDR2 is SMNVEV in the germline V gene (reference sequence). The CDR3 nucleotides are TGTGCCAGCAGCTTCTTTCCGGGCGGAACAGGTGAAGCTTTCTTT. This encodes CASSFFPGGTGEAFF.

This sequence joins TRBV6-5 and TRBJ2-7; D remains unclear. V was trimmed by 2 bases and J by 3 bases, leaving 8 bases between them. This CDR3 is built from 13 residues. The germline V gene encodes CDR1 MNHEY and CDR2 SVGAGI. The CDR3 region has the DNA TGTGCCAGCAGTTACGGTGGCAGCTACGAGCAGTACTTC. This translates into CASSYGGSYEQYF.

The V and J genes are TRBV12-3 or TRBV12-4 and TRBJ1-2; no reliable D call. V lost 7 bases and J lost 7, with 16 bases in between. This CDR3 is 13 amino acids long. The DNA for the CDR3 is TGTGCCAGCAAGAAGAGTCCGGCGGCTGGCTACACCTTC. Translation: CASKKSPAAGYTF.

This sequence joins TRBV28 and TRBJ1-4, with a possible D match to TRBD1 (5 bases). The CDR3 covers 17 residues. Trimming cost V 3 bases and J 7 bases, with 21 bases left between them. From germline, CDR1 is MDHEN and CDR2 SYDVKM. The CDR3 loop reads CASSLPLGTGYREKLFF. In DNA form, the CDR3 reads TGTGCCAGCAGTTTGCCACTGGGAACAGGATATCGTGAAAAACTGTTTTTT.

V is TRBV30 and J is TRBJ1-4; D gene uncertain. Trimming took off 0 bases at V and 4 bases at J, with 15 bases between the two ends. In germline, CDR1 is GTSNPN, CDR2 SVGIG (reference sequence). This CDR3 is 16 amino acids long. The CDR3 sequence: CAWSVRMAGLNEKLFF. The CDR3 DNA reads as TGTGCCTGGAGTGTACGCATGGCAGGACTTAATGAAAAACTGTTTTTT.

J is TRBJ2-1 and V is TRBV30; possible D gene TRBD2, 7 bases. Germline assignment: CDR1 GTSNPN and CDR2 SVGIG (reference sequence). Deletions cut 5 bases from V and 8 bases from J, with 22 bases between. The CDR3 length is 15 residues. This chain's CDR3 is CAWLPRGGGTYEQFF. CDR3 DNA sequence: TGTGCCTGGCTCCCGCGGGGAGGGGGGACTTATGAGCAGTTCTTC.

The chain has TRBV5-1 and TRBJ2-7, with D possibly being TRBD2 (5 bases). Trimming stripped 0 bases from V and 4 bases from J, with 14 bases between. This CDR3 has 15 amino acids. Germline CDR1 SGHRS, CDR2 YFSETQ. The CDR3 DNA reads TGCGCCAGCAGCTTGGTGGAGGAAGCGTGGTACGAGCAGTACTTC. It encodes CASSLVEEAWYEQYF.

V usage is TRBV7-2 and J usage is TRBJ1-1; weak D call: TRBD1 (5 bases). V was clipped by 0 bases and J by 3 bases, with 11 bases between them. Per germline, CDR1 SGHTA and CDR2 FQGNSA. The CDR3 loop spans 15 amino acids. CDR3 coding DNA: TGTGCCAGCAGCTTAGCTTGGCAGGGTGACACTGAAGCTTTCTTT. Protein product: CASSLAWQGDTEAFF.

The chain is built from TRBV6-4 and TRBJ1-2, with 8 bases identical to TRBD1. The CDR3 covers 12 residues. J lost 8 bases, V lost 5 bases, and 4 bases had no gene match. Germline CDR1 reads MRHNA; CDR2 reads SNTAGT. The CDR3 spells CASSTTGAGYTF. The CDR3 DNA sequence: TGTGCCAGCAGTACGACAGGGGCCGGCTACACCTTC.

V is TRBV28 and J is TRBJ2-1, with 13 bases that match TRBD2. The CDR3 is 15 amino acids. Germline V gene lookup returns CDR1 MDHEN and CDR2 SYDVKM. J lost 9 bases, V lost 6 bases, and 8 bases had no gene match. The CDR3, as DNA: TGTGCCAGCAGGGGAACTAGCGGGAGGGCAGGTGAGCAGTTCTTC. This encodes CASRGTSGRAGEQFF.